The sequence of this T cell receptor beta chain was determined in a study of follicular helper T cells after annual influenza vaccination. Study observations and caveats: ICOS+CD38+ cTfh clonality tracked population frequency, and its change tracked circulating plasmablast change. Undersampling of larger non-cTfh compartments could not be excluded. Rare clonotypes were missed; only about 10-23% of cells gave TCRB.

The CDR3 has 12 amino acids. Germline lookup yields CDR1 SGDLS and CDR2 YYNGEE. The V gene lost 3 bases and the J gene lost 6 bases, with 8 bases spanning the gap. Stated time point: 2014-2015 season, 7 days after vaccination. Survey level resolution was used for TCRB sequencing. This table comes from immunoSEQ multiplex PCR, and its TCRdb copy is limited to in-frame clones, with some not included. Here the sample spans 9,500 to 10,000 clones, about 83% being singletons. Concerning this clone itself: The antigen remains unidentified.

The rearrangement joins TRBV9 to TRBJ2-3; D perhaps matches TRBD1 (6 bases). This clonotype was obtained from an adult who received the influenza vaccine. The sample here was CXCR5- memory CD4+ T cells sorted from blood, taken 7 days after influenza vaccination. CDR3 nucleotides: TGTGCCAGCAGCGGCGGACAGGATACGCAGTATTTT. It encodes CASSGGQDTQYF.